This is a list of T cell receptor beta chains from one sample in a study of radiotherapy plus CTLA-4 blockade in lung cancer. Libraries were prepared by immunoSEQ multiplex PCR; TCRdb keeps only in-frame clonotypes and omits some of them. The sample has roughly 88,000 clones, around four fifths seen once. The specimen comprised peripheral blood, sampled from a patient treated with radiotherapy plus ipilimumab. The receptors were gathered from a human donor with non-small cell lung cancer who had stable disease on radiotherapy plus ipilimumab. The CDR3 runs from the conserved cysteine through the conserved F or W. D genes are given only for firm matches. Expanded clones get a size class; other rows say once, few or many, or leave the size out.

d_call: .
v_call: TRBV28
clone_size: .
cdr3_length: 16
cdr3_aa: CASSLLDGISRSTQYF

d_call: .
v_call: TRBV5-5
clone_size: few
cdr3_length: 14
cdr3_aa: CASSLAELRVVQYF

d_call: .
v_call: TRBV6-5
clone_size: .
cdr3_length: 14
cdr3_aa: CASSLQGRGETQYF

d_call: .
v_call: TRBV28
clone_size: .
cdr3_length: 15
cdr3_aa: CASSFDWGYNSPLHF

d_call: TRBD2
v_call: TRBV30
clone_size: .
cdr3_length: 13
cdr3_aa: CAWSRRERDTQYF

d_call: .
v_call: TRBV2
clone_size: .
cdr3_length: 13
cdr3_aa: CASSEWVVDEQFF

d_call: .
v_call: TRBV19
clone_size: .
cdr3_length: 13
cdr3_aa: CASALSRSYEQYF

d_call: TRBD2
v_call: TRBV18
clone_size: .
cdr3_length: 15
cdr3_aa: CASSDKGSWEGEQYF

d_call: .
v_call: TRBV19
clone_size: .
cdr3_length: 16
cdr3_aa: CASSIGRASGANVLTF

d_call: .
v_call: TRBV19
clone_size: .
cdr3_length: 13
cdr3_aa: CASSIPARGEQFF

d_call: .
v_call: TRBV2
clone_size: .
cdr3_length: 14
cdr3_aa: CASSWGQGVHEQYF

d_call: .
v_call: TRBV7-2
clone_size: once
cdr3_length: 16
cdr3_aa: CASSAGASGNTDTQYF

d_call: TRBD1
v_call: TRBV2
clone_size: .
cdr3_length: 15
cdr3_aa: CASRRDRQQGQPQHF